Following are 6 T cell receptor beta chains from one sample sequenced in a study of T cell responses to AZD1222 COVID-19 vaccine. Clones were sequenced by immunoSEQ multiplex PCR, and TCRdb holds only the in-frame ones, with some missing. This table holds 150,000 to 200,000 clones, about 90% found once. Sequencing was performed on peripheral blood, taken on day 0 of AZD1222 vaccination. The receptors derive from an adult in good health.

This chain uses TRBV30 with TRBJ1-6; D is unresolved. The CDR3 is 13 residues long. V was trimmed by 8 bases and J by 4 bases, leaving 12 bases between them. The germline V gene encodes CDR1 GTSNPN and CDR2 SVGIG (reference sequence). CDR3 in DNA: TGTGCCCACAAATTTGATTATAATTCACCCCTCCACTTT. It translates to CAHKFDYNSPLHF.

This chain links TRBV9 with TRBJ1-4; D unclear. The germline CDR1 and CDR2 sequences are SGDLS and YYNGEE. The CDR3 has 17 residues. V was pared by 0 bases and J by 7 bases, with 19 bases between. CDR3 residues: CASSVGMSEGSPEKLFF. DNA for the CDR3: TGTGCCAGCAGCGTAGGTATGAGCGAGGGAAGTCCTGAAAAACTGTTTTTT. The full variable domain, with the rest looked up from reference TRBV9 and TRBJ1-4, is DSGVTQTPKHLITATGQRVTLRCSPRSGDLSVYWYQQSLDQGLQFLIQYYNGEERAKGNILERFSAQQFPDLHSELNLSSLELGDSALYFCASSVGMSEGSPEKLFFGSGTQLSVL.

The genes are TRBV5-1 and TRBJ2-3, with D tentatively TRBD2 (5 bases). The V and J ends lost 2 bases and 2 bases respectively, with 6 bases between them. This CDR3 has 13 amino acids. Germline-derived CDR1 and CDR2 are SGHRS and YFSETQ. Here the CDR3 reads CASSFRDTDTQYF. CDR3 nucleotides: TGCGCCAGCAGCTTCCGGGACACAGATACGCAGTATTTT.

The V and J genes are TRBV27 and TRBJ2-3, with a weak D call TRBD1 (5 bases). Germline CDR1 is MNHEY and CDR2 is SMNVEV (reference sequence). This CDR3 is 15 amino acids long. With 3 bases removed from V and 0 bases from J, the gap between germline ends came to 10 bases. CDR3 residues: CASSLLGASTDTQYF. CDR3 sequence (DNA): TGTGCCAGCAGTTTGTTAGGGGCTAGCACAGATACGCAGTATTTT.

The CDR3 loop reads CASSIGGRGNTEAFF. In DNA form, the CDR3 reads TGTGCCAGTAGTATAGGGGGCAGGGGGAACACTGAAGCTTTCTTT. V usage is TRBV19 and J usage is TRBJ1-1; D possibly corresponds to TRBD1 (6 bases). The CDR3 has 15 residues. V shed 1 base and J shed 1 base, with 10 bases lying between them. The germline V gene has CDR1 LNHDA and CDR2 SQIVND (reference sequence). The full variable domain, its missing parts supplied by reference TRBV19 and TRBJ1-1, is DGGITQSPKYLFRKEGQNVTLSCEQNLNHDAMYWYRQDPGQGLRLIYYSQIVNDFQKGDIAEGYSVSREKKESFPLTVTSAQKNPTAFYLCASSIGGRGNTEAFFGQGTRLTVV.

The chain couples TRBV5-1 to TRBJ2-5; D is perhaps TRBD1 (5 bases). V lost 0 bases to trimming and J lost 5 bases, with 11 bases between them. The CDR3 extends over 14 amino acids. Looked up from germline, CDR1 is SGHRS and CDR2 is YFSETQ. CDR3: CASSLGQGRETQYF. The DNA for the CDR3 is TGCGCCAGCAGCTTGGGGCAGGGCAGGGAGACCCAGTACTTC.